These T cell receptor beta chains were read from a single sample in a study of cytomegalovirus exposure and HLA in healthy donors. Clones were sequenced by immunoSEQ multiplex PCR, and TCRdb holds only the in-frame ones, with some missing. This table has 100,000 to 150,000 clones, about 80% appearing once. Sequencing was carried out using PBMCs. The receptor source for this set is a woman in her forties in good health and CMV-seronegative. CDR3s include the opening cysteine and the closing phenylalanine or tryptophan. A D gene is named only where the DNA matches it firmly. Clone size is not always given. Where it is, it says once, few, many or a class for expanded clones.

J,V,D,size,length,DNA,CDR3
TRBJ1-5,TRBV5-1,TRBD1,NA,12,TGCGTGGGGGACAGTAAAAATCAGCCCCAGCATTTT,CVGDSKNQPQHF
TRBJ2-7,TRBV6-1,NA,NA,16,TGTGCCAGCGGTGTATTCGGACATTCTAACCCCTACGAGCAGTACTTC,CASGVFGHSNPYEQYF
TRBJ1-6,TRBV19,TRBD1,NA,13,TGTGCCAGTAGCGGGACAGATAATTCACCCCTCCACTTT,CASSGTDNSPLHF
TRBJ2-7,TRBV10-3,TRBD1,NA,12,TGTGCCGGGGGGGACAGGGAGGACGAGCAGTACTTC,CAGGDREDEQYF
TRBJ2-7,TRBV5-4,NA,NA,12,TGTGCCAGCAGCTCGCAAATCGGCGGGCAGTACTTC,CASSSQIGGQYF
TRBJ1-4,TRBV29-1,TRBD1,NA,11,TGCAGCGTTGGACAGGGTTGCAAACTGTTTTTT,CSVGQGCKLFF
TRBJ1-5,TRBV4-1,TRBD1,NA,15,TGCGCCAGCAGCCTAGGACAGGGGGGCAATCAGCCCCAGCATTTT,CASSLGQGGNQPQHF
TRBJ2-3,TRBV2,NA,few,16,TGTGCCAGCCCTGCTAAGGGGCGTACTAGCACAGATACGCAGTATTTT,CASPAKGRTSTDTQYF
TRBJ2-7,TRBV19,NA,NA,14,TGTGCCAGTAGACTCCGGGACATAGGCTACGAGCAGTACTTC,CASRLRDIGYEQYF
TRBJ1-1,TRBV6-5,NA,NA,13,TGTGCCAGCAGTGTCCAGGGGCTCACTGAAGCTTTCTTT,CASSVQGLTEAFF
TRBJ1-2,TRBV5-1,NA,few,14,TGCGCCAGCAGCTTAGGCGGAATCTATGTGGGCTACACCTTC,CASSLGGIYVGYTF
TRBJ2-2,TRBV2,TRBD2,NA,16,TGTGCCAGCAGTAACCGACTAGCGGCCAACACCGGGGAGCTGTTTTTT,CASSNRLAANTGELFF
TRBJ2-2,TRBV15,TRBD1,NA,18,TGTGCCACCAGCAGAGAAAGACAGGGGCCGGTCAACACCGGGGAGCTGTTTTTT,CATSRERQGPVNTGELFF
TRBJ2-7,TRBV4-1,NA,NA,15,TGCGCCAGCAGCCAAGATGGACTCGACCCCTACGAGCAGTACTTC,CASSQDGLDPYEQYF
TRBJ2-1,TRBV7-8,TRBD2,NA,16,TGTGCCAGCAGCCAAAGCGGGAGTAGCTCCTACAATGAGCAGTTCTTC,CASSQSGSSSYNEQFF
TRBJ2-3,TRBV20-1,NA,NA,11,TGCAGTGCACCTACTAGTGCAGCGCAGTATTTT,CSAPTSAAQYF
TRBJ2-7,TRBV5-1,NA,NA,13,TGCGCCAGCAGTTCCGGGGGTTCCTACGAGCAGTACTTC,CASSSGGSYEQYF
TRBJ2-5,TRBV18,NA,NA,14,TGTGCCAGCTCACCAACAAGCGATTCGGGGACCCAGTACTTC,CASSPTSDSGTQYF
TRBJ2-7,TRBV5-1,TRBD2,NA,18,TGCGCCAGCAGCCAACCGGGACTAGCGCTCGGTTACTCCTACGAGCAGTACTTC,CASSQPGLALGYSYEQYF
TRBJ2-7,TRBV4-2,TRBD1,NA,16,TGTGCCAGCAGCCAAGAGGGGACAGGGAGGTCCTACGAGCAGTACTTC,CASSQEGTGRSYEQYF
TRBJ2-4,TRBV4-1,NA,few,13,TGCGCCAGCAGCCGCAGGGGGGCGGACATTCAGTACTTC,CASSRRGADIQYF
TRBJ2-5,TRBV9,TRBD1,NA,15,TGTGCCAGCAGCGACCGGGACAGGGGGAGAGAGACCCAGTACTTC,CASSDRDRGRETQYF
TRBJ2-7,TRBV19,NA,NA,15,TGTGCCAGTAGTATAGATCTGAGCGCTGTGCGGGAGCAGTACTTC,CASSIDLSAVREQYF
TRBJ1-2,TRBV2,NA,NA,13,TGTGCCAGCAGTGTAGTGGACAGCTATGGCTACACCTTC,CASSVVDSYGYTF
TRBJ2-5,TRBV7-9,NA,NA,14,TGTGCCAGCAGCTTAGTGACATCCAGAGAGACCCAGTACTTC,CASSLVTSRETQYF
TRBJ2-1,TRBV28,TRBD2,NA,16,TGTGCCAGCCTGGATGGGCTTAGCGGGCCCAGTTATGAGCAGTTCTTC,CASLDGLSGPSYEQFF
TRBJ1-2,TRBV9,NA,NA,15,TGTGCCAGCAGCCGGGGGGGGCGGGATAACTATGGCTACACCTTC,CASSRGGRDNYGYTF
TRBJ2-1,TRBV9,NA,NA,14,TGTGCCAGCAGCGGACAATCGTTCGACAATGAGCAGTTCTTC,CASSGQSFDNEQFF
TRBJ2-5,TRBV19,NA,NA,13,TGTGCCAGTAGTATTTCGGAGGGGGAGACCCAGTACTTC,CASSISEGETQYF
TRBJ1-3,TRBV7-2,NA,NA,15,TGTGCCAGCAGCTTTCCCACTTACTCTGGAAACACCATATATTTT,CASSFPTYSGNTIYF
TRBJ2-2,TRBV19,NA,NA,15,TGTGCCAGTAGTAGATCGGACAGAAACACCGGGGAGCTGTTTTTT,CASSRSDRNTGELFF
TRBJ2-1,TRBV29-1,NA,NA,15,TGCAGCGTTGAAGATGGGGACACCTCCTACAATGAGCAGTTCTTC,CSVEDGDTSYNEQFF
TRBJ2-3,TRBV19,NA,NA,15,TGTGCCAGTAGTGTCGCACCGCGCGGCACAGATACGCAGTATTTT,CASSVAPRGTDTQYF
TRBJ2-7,TRBV29-1,TRBD1,NA,15,TGCAGCGTTGACCTTCTGACAGGGATACTTTACGAGCAGTACTTC,CSVDLLTGILYEQYF
TRBJ1-1,TRBV6-1,NA,NA,15,TGTGCCAGCAGCGCTAGAAGACAGGTTAACACTGAAGCTTTCTTT,CASSARRQVNTEAFF
TRBJ2-7,TRBV2,NA,NA,12,TGTGCCAGCACCTCACAGGGCTACGAGCAGTACTTC,CASTSQGYEQYF
TRBJ2-1,TRBV27,NA,NA,14,TGTGCCAGCAGCCGGGACTGGCAATACAATGAGCAGTTCTTC,CASSRDWQYNEQFF
TRBJ1-1,TRBV7-6,NA,NA,13,TGTGCCAGCAGCTCCGGTGGGGCGTCGGAAGCTTTCTTT,CASSSGGASEAFF
TRBJ1-4,TRBV9,TRBD1,NA,16,TGTGCCAGCAGCGCGGGACAGGGGGGCATCCGGGAAAAACTGTTTTTT,CASSAGQGGIREKLFF
TRBJ2-1,TRBV5-4,TRBD1,NA,14,TGTGCCAGCAGCCCGGGACAGGGGGCGTGTGAGCAGTTCTTC,CASSPGQGACEQFF
TRBJ1-6,TRBV28,NA,NA,13,TGTGCCAGTCTGACACTCTATAATTCACCCCTCCACTTT,CASLTLYNSPLHF
TRBJ2-1,TRBV7-3,NA,NA,15,TGTGCCAGCAGCTTAAATTCCCTCTCCTACAATGAGCAGTTCTTC,CASSLNSLSYNEQFF
TRBJ2-7,TRBV28,NA,NA,10,TGTGCCAGCAGCTCCACGGTGCAGTACTTC,CASSSTVQYF
TRBJ2-3,TRBV4-1,NA,NA,15,TGCGCCAGCAGCCAAGCACCTAGTTGGGGCGATACGCAGTATTTT,CASSQAPSWGDTQYF
TRBJ2-7,TRBV27,TRBD1,once,13,TGTGCCAGCAGTATCAGACAGGGTTCCGAGCAGTACTTC,CASSIRQGSEQYF
TRBJ2-2,TRBV2,TRBD1,NA,15,TGTGCCAGCAGCCCGGGACAGGGACGAACCGGGGAGCTGTTTTTT,CASSPGQGRTGELFF
TRBJ2-1,TRBV7-9,NA,NA,14,TGTGCCAGCAGCGACCGGGACAAGGACAATGAGCAGTTCTTC,CASSDRDKDNEQFF
TRBJ1-2,TRBV28,TRBD1,NA,14,TGTGCCAGCAGTTTAATGACAGGGAACTATGGCTACACCTTC,CASSLMTGNYGYTF
TRBJ2-1,TRBV7-3,TRBD2,NA,18,TGTGCCAGCAGCTTATTCGGCCTAGCGGTTAACCTCAGGAATGAGCAGTTCTTC,CASSLFGLAVNLRNEQFF
TRBJ2-3,TRBV6-1,NA,NA,13,TGTGCCAGCAGTGAACTTGTAATTCATACGCAGTATTTT,CASSELVIHTQYF
TRBJ1-1,TRBV5-1,TRBD1,NA,14,TGCGCCAGCAGCTTGGAGTACAGGGGGACTGAAGCTTTCTTT,CASSLEYRGTEAFF